A selection of T cell receptor beta chains follows, all from one sample in a study of T cell responses to AZD1222 COVID-19 vaccine. This table comes from immunoSEQ multiplex PCR, and its TCRdb copy is limited to in-frame clones, with some not included. This sample has 110,000 or so clones, with around 89% found just once. Sequencing was performed on peripheral blood, taken 28 days after the second AZD1222 dose. The source is an adult who received the AZD1222 COVID-19 vaccine. Both conserved end residues are part of each CDR3. Each record gives: V gene, D gene, J gene, clone size, CDR3 protein, CDR3 DNA. A D gene is named only where the DNA matches it firmly. Only part of the rows carry a size: once, few, many, or a class if the clone is expanded.

>TRBV18|-|TRBJ1-2|-
CASSQTGDYGYTF
TGTGCCAGCTCACAGACGGGGGACTATGGCTACACCTTC
>TRBV5-6|-|TRBJ2-2|-
CASSTDAVNTGELFF
TGTGCCAGCAGTACGGATGCAGTGAACACCGGGGAGCTGTTTTTT
>TRBV5-1|-|TRBJ2-7|-
CASSLAPGVNYEQYF
TGCGCCAGCAGCTTGGCTCCAGGGGTAAACTACGAGCAGTACTTC
>TRBV19|TRBD1|TRBJ2-1|-
CASSYRGLGNEQFF
TGTGCCAGTAGTTACAGGGGGCTTGGCAATGAGCAGTTCTTC
>TRBV7-8|TRBD1|TRBJ2-5|-
CASSLLTGSQETQYF
TGTGCCAGCAGCTTATTGACAGGGTCACAAGAGACCCAGTACTTC
>TRBV7-5|-|TRBJ2-4|-
CARSLEDPLFESKNIQYF
TGTGCCAGAAGCTTAGAGGACCCCCTATTTGAAAGCAAAAACATTCAGTACTTC
>TRBV10-3|-|TRBJ2-1|-
CAIRAVGIDEQFF
TGTGCCATCAGGGCTGTGGGAATCGATGAGCAGTTCTTC
>TRBV16|TRBD1|TRBJ1-2|-
CASSQFAGTGDGYTF
TGTGCCAGCAGCCAATTCGCTGGGACAGGGGACGGCTACACCTTC
>TRBV7-2|TRBD1|TRBJ2-5|-
CAGGGTGTAQETQYF
TGTGCCGGCGGTGGGACAGGAACGGCCCAAGAGACCCAGTACTTC
>TRBV19|TRBD1|TRBJ1-2|-
CASRAPGQLNYGYTF
TGTGCCAGTAGAGCGCCGGGACAGCTTAACTATGGCTACACCTTC
>TRBV28|-|TRBJ1-2|-
CASADRGRANYGYTF
TGTGCCAGCGCGGATCGGGGGCGCGCGAACTATGGCTACACCTTC
>TRBV28|-|TRBJ1-1|-
CASSLKPDKAFF
TGTGCCAGCAGTTTAAAGCCAGACAAAGCTTTCTTT
>TRBV7-3|-|TRBJ1-1|once
CASSLGSLAEAFF
TGTGCCAGCAGCTTGGGCAGTTTGGCTGAAGCTTTCTTT
>TRBV2|-|TRBJ2-3|few
CASSEPDGATDTQYF
TGTGCCAGCAGTGAACCGGACGGGGCCACAGATACGCAGTATTTT
>TRBV19|TRBD2|TRBJ2-5|once
CATHEVSLAGNLGKTQYF
TGTGCCACCCACGAGGTCTCCCTAGCGGGGAATCTCGGGAAGACCCAGTACTTC
>TRBV6-6|-|TRBJ1-2|-
CASTPGVDGYTF
TGTGCCAGCACCCCTGGGGTTGACGGCTACACCTTC
>TRBV6-1|-|TRBJ1-3|few
CASSEVEGKSGNTIYF
TGTGCCAGCAGTGAAGTAGAGGGGAAGTCTGGAAACACCATATATTTT
>TRBV27|-|TRBJ2-7|-
CASSPTEFYEQYF
TGTGCCAGCAGTCCCACAGAGTTCTACGAGCAGTACTTC
>TRBV28|-|TRBJ1-5|-
CASSAIGDINQPQHF
TGTGCCAGCAGTGCAATCGGGGATATCAATCAGCCCCAGCATTTT
>TRBV24-1|-|TRBJ2-2|-
CATSEAGELFF
TGTGCCACCAGTGAAGCCGGGGAGCTGTTTTTT
>TRBV18|TRBD1|TRBJ1-2|-
CASSPGTDYGYTF
TGTGCCAGCTCACCCGGGACAGACTATGGCTACACCTTC
>TRBV4-3|-|TRBJ1-2|-
CASSQDYEGSSGGYTF
TGCGCCAGCAGCCAAGATTATGAGGGCAGCTCCGGCGGCTACACCTTC
>TRBV2|-|TRBJ1-5|-
CASSAVDSNQPQHF
TGTGCCAGCAGTGCGGTAGATAGCAATCAGCCCCAGCATTTT
>TRBV18|-|TRBJ1-1|once
CASSPPGGLSTGEAFF
TGTGCCAGCTCACCACCGGGGGGCCTCTCTACAGGGGAAGCTTTCTTT
>TRBV5-8|TRBD1|TRBJ2-5|-
CASSRDRTTQETQYF
TGTGCCAGCAGCCGGGACAGAACCACCCAAGAGACCCAGTACTTC
>TRBV27|TRBD1|TRBJ1-1|-
CASSLGQGDTEAFF
TGTGCCAGCAGTTTAGGGCAGGGGGACACTGAAGCTTTCTTT
>TRBV7-8|-|TRBJ1-5|-
CASSYREGSNQPQHF
TGTGCCAGCAGCTACCGTGAGGGTAGCAATCAGCCCCAGCATTTT
>TRBV19|-|TRBJ1-1|-
CASIRGSEGRAEAFF
TGTGCCAGTATAAGGGGTTCGGAGGGGCGGGCTGAAGCTTTCTTT
>TRBV27|-|TRBJ1-6|-
CASSLGVRSPLHF
TGTGCCAGCAGTTTAGGGGTTCGTTCACCCCTCCACTTT
>TRBV27|-|TRBJ1-1|-
CASSPSVGRTEAFF
TGTGCCAGCTCTCCTTCGGTCGGGAGGACTGAAGCTTTCTTT
>TRBV5-1|-|TRBJ1-1|-
CASSLGRDSEAFF
TGCGCCAGCAGCCTTGGTCGGGACTCTGAAGCTTTCTTT
>TRBV6-1|TRBD1|TRBJ1-1|-
CASSELGRDRDLTEAFF
TGTGCCAGCAGTGAATTGGGCCGGGACAGGGATCTCACTGAAGCTTTCTTT
>TRBV7-2|TRBD2|TRBJ2-1|-
CASSSGLAGEQFF
TGTGCCAGCAGCTCCGGACTAGCGGGGGAGCAGTTCTTC
>TRBV6-5|-|TRBJ2-7|-
CASGLDPQAGEQYF
TGTGCCAGCGGATTAGATCCCCAGGCGGGCGAGCAGTACTTC
>TRBV7-9|-|TRBJ2-7|-
CASTLGGKPYEQYF
TGTGCCAGCACCCTGGGGGGAAAGCCCTACGAGCAGTACTTC
>TRBV13|TRBD1|TRBJ1-2|-
CASSRPDRGELNYGYTF
TGTGCCAGCTCCCGCCCAGACAGGGGGGAATTGAACTATGGCTACACCTTC
>TRBV13|-|TRBJ1-1|-
CASSFHGVEAFF
TGTGCCAGCAGCTTTCACGGTGTTGAAGCTTTCTTT
>TRBV9|-|TRBJ1-1|-
CASSESPNTEAFF
TGTGCCAGCAGCGAATCACCGAACACTGAAGCTTTCTTT
>TRBV9|-|TRBJ1-2|once
CASSVRGLHGYTF
TGTGCCAGCAGCGTAAGGGGACTCCATGGCTACACCTTC
>TRBV4-2|TRBD1|TRBJ2-6|-
CASSQAGQESSGANVLTF
TGTGCCAGCAGCCAAGCTGGACAGGAGAGCTCTGGGGCCAACGTCCTGACTTTC
>TRBV6-1|-|TRBJ1-6|-
CASSGGLGEILSPLHF
TGTGCCAGCAGTGGAGGTTTAGGGGAAATTCTATCACCCCTCCACTTT
>TRBV28|-|TRBJ1-6|few
CASKLGSGNSPLHF
TGTGCCAGCAAACTGGGTAGTGGCAATTCACCCCTCCACTTT
>TRBV7-2|TRBD2|TRBJ2-1|few
CASSLEGTNLYNEQFF
TGTGCCAGCAGCTTAGAGGGGACTAACCTCTACAATGAGCAGTTCTTC
>TRBV19|-|TRBJ2-1|-
CASSIVVGYNEQFF
TGTGCCAGTAGTATAGTCGTAGGGTACAATGAGCAGTTCTTC
>TRBV7-9|-|TRBJ1-2|once
CASSPLGGSDGYTF
TGTGCCAGCAGCCCCCTAGGAGGGTCCGATGGCTACACCTTC
>TRBV7-2|-|TRBJ1-5|once
CASSLVLTRESGGAQHF
TGTGCCAGCAGCTTAGTGTTGACAAGGGAATCTGGAGGGGCCCAGCATTTT
>TRBV7-8|-|TRBJ1-2|-
CASSRASLGPYGYTF
TGTGCCAGCAGCCGCGCGTCCCTGGGGCCCTATGGCTACACCTTC